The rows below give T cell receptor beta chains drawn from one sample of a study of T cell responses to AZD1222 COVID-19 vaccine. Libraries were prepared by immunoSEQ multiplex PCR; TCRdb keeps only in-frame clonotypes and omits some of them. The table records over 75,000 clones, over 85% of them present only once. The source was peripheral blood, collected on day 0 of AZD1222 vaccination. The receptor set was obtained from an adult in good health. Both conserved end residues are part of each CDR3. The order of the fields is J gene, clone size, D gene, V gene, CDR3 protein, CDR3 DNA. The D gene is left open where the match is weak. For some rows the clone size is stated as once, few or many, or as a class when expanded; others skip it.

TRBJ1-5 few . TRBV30 CAWSSNRGAQPQHF TGTGCCTGGAGTTCGAATCGGGGGGCCCAGCCCCAGCATTTT
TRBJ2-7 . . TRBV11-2 CASSLGAASYEQYF TGTGCCAGCAGCTTAGGGGCAGCCTCCTACGAGCAGTACTTC
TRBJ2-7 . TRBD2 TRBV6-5 CASMGGYGHEQYF TGTGCCAGCATGGGAGGGTATGGCCACGAGCAGTACTTC
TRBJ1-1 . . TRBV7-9 CARSVGTEAFF TGTGCCAGGAGCGTCGGAACTGAAGCTTTCTTT
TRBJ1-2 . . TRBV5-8 CASNLGGVYGYTF TGTGCCAGCAACCTAGGGGGGGTCTATGGCTACACCTTC
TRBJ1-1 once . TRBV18 CASSPSTHVNTEAFF TGTGCCAGCTCACCATCGACACACGTTAACACTGAAGCTTTCTTT
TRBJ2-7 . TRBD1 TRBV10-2 CASSNTGTDYEQYF TGCGCCAGCAGTAATACCGGGACAGACTACGAGCAGTACTTC
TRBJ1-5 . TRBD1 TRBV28 CASIFSGGGQPQHF TGTGCCAGCATCTTCTCAGGGGGCGGTCAGCCCCAGCATTTT
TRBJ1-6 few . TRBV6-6 CASIRGQGSPLHF TGTGCCAGCATTCGGGGTCAGGGTTCACCCCTCCACTTT
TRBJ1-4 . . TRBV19 CASNAQGSATNEKLFF TGTGCCAGTAACGCCCAGGGGTCCGCAACTAATGAAAAACTGTTTTTT